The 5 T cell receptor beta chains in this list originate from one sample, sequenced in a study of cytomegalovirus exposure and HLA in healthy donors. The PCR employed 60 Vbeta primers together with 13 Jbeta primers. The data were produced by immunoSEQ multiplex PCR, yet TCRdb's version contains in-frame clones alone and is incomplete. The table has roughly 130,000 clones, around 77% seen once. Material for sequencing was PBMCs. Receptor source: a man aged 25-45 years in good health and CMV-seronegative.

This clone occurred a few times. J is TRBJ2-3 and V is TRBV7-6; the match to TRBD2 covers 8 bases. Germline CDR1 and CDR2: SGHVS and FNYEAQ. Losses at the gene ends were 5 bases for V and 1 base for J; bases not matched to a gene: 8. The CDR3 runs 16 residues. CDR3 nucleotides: TGTGCCAGCAGCGCGCGGGGAGCGGGGGGCACAGATACGCAGTATTTT. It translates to CASSARGAGGTDTQYF.

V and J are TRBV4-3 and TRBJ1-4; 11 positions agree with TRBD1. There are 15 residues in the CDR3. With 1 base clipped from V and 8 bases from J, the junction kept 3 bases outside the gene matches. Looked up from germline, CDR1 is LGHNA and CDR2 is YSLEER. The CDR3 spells CASSQAGTGGEKLFF. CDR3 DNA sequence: TGCGCCAGCAGCCAAGCCGGGACAGGGGGAGAAAAACTGTTTTTT.

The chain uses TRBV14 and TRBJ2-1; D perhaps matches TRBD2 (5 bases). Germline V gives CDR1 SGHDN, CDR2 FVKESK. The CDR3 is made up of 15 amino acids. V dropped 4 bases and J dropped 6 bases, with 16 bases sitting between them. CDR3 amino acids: CASSRLSLDFNEQFF. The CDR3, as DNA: TGTGCCAGCAGCCGTCTTTCACTAGATTTCAATGAGCAGTTCTTC.

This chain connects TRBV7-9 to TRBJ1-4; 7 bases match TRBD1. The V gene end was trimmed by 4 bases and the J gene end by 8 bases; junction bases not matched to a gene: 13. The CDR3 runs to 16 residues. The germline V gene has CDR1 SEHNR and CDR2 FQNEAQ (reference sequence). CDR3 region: CASSSGQDPGSEKLFF. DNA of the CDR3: TGTGCCAGCAGCTCCGGACAGGACCCGGGCTCGGAAAAACTGTTTTTT.

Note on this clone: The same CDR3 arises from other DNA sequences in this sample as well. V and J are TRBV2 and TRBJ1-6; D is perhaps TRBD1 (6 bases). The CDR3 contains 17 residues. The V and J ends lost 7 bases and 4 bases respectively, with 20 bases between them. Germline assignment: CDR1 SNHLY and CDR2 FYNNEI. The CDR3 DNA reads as TGTGCCAGCACAGGGGAAGGGGTGAGGTCGTATAATTCACCCCTCCACTTT. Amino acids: CASTGEGVRSYNSPLHF.